This T cell receptor (beta chain) came from a study of CD4 T cells in relation to SARS-CoV-2 and coronaviruses. This clone has a handful of counts. Antigen specificity is unknown. Naive or memory CD4+ cells were cultured 1:1 with T cell-depleted PBMCs plus CEF. Study conclusions and caveats: Compared with monoreactive clones, crossreactive clones showed significantly weaker SARS-CoV-2 expansion. Each donor contributed either pre-pandemic or post-infection samples, not both.

Only in-frame clones appear in the TCRdb table, and some are missing; sequencing was by immunoSEQ multiplex PCR. Of about 38,000 clones listed, over 75% are singletons. V shed 5 bases and J shed 2 bases, with 1 base lying between them. The CDR3 covers 12 residues. The source is an adult with COVID-19. Specimen: memory CD4+ T cells from PBMCs, cultured in vitro. V gene TRBV12-3 or TRBV12-4 combines with J gene TRBJ2-6; D is ambiguous. The CDR3 nucleotides are TGTGCCAGCAGTACTGGGGCCAACGTCCTGACTTTC. This gives the protein CASSTGANVLTF.